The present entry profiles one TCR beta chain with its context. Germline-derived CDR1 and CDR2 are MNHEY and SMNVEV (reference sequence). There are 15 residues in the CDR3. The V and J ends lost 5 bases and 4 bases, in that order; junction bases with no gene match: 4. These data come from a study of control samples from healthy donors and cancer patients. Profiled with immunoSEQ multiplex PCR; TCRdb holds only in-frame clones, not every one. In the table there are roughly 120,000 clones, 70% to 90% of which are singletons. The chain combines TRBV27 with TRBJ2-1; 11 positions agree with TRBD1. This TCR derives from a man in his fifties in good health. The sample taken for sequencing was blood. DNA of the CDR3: TGTGCCAGCAGTGATGGGACAGGGGGATACAATGAGCAGTTCTTC. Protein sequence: CASSDGTGGYNEQFF.